The clone carrying this TCR beta chain was observed at least ten times. This entry belongs to a study of T cells in Graves' hyperthyroidism and ophthalmopathy. This CDR3 has 15 amino acids. Trimming left V 0 bases short and J 0 bases short, with 9 bases between. Germline V lookup: CDR1 SGDLS, CDR2 YYNGEE. TCR beta CDR3 region amplification was performed from RNA transcripts. The primer set for the first-round RT-PCR of the TCR CDR3 was HTBI. Each CDR3 protein gets one entry after TCRdb re-called the multiplex PCR reads with MiXCR. The repertoire holds about 200,000 distinct CDR3 sequences, 17% seen once, with over 45% in the top ten.

The V call is TRBV9, the J call TRBJ1-1; TRBD1 is a possible D gene (6 bases). The sample taken for sequencing was blood. This clonotype was obtained from a woman aged 50 to 60 with Graves' hyperthyroidism. The CDR3 region has the DNA TGTGCCAGCAGCGTAGATCAGGGGCTGAACACTGAAGCTTTCTTT. The encoded protein is CASSVDQGLNTEAFF.